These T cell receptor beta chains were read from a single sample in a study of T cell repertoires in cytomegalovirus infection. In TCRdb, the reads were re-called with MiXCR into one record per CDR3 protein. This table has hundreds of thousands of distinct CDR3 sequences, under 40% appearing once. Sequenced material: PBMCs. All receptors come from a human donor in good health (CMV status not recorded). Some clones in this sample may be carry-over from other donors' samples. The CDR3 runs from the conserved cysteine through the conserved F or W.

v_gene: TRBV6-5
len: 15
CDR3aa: CASSYSSIPTGELFF

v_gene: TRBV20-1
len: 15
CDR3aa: CSARDPPGNADTQYF

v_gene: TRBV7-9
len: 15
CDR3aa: CASSFGGINYNEQFF

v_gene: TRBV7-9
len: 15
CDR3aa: CASSSIAGGRDTQYF

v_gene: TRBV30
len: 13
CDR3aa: CAWSVRKNTEAFF

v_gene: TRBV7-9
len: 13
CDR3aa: CASSPKGEETQYF

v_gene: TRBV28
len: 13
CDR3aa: CASRSRGRQPQHF

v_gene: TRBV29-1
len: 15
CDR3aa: CSVEHGTSGGAEQFF

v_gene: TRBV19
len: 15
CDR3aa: CASDGSGGAYNEQFF

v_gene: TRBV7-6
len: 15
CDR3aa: CASSSSGGTNNEQFF

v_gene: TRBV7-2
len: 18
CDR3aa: CASNLGSGGARYTGELFF

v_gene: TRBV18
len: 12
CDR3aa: CASSGTIDEQFF

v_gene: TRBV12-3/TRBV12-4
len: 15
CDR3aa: CASSCGRGFMDTQYF

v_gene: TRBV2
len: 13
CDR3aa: CASSEGQVYGYTF

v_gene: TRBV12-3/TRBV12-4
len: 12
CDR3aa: CASSFVRDEQYF

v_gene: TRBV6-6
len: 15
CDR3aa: CASSYWAGAGNEQFF

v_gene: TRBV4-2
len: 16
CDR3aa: CASSQEVGDSYNEQFF

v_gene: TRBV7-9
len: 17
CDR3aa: CASSLNSGTIIGSEQFF